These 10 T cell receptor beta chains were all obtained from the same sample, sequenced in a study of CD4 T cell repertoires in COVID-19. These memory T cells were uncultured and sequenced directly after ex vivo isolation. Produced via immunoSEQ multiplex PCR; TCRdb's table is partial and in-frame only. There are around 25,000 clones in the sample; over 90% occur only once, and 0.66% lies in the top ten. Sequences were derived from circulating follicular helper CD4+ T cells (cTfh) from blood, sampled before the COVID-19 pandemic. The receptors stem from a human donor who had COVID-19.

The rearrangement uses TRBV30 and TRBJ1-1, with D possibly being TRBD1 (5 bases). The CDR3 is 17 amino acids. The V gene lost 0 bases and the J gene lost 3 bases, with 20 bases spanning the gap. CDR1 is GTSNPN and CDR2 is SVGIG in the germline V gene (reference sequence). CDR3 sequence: CAWSVPRGVGGYTEAFF. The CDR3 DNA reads TGTGCCTGGAGTGTACCCCGGGGGGTGGGGGGGTACACTGAAGCTTTCTTT.

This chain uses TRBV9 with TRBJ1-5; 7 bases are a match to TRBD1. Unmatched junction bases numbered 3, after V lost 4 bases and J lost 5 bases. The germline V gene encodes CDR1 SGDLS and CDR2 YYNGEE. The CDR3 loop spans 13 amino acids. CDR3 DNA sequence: TGTGCCAGCAGCCTTACAGGGGATCAGCCCCAGCATTTT. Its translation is CASSLTGDQPQHF.

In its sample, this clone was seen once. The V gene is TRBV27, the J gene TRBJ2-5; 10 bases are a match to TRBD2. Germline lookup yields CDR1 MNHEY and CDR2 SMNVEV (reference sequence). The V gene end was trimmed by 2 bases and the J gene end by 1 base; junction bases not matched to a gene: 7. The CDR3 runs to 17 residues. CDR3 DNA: TGTGCCAGCAGTTTAAAGGCTAGCGGGAGTCCCCAAGAGACCCAGTACTTC. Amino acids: CASSLKASGSPQETQYF.

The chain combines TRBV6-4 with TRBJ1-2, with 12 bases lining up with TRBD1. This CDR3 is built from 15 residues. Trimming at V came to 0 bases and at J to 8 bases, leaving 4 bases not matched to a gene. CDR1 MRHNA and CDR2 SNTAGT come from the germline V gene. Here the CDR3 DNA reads TGTGCCAGCAGTGACTCGGGACAGGGGGCGCAGGGCTACACCTTC. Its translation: CASSDSGQGAQGYTF.

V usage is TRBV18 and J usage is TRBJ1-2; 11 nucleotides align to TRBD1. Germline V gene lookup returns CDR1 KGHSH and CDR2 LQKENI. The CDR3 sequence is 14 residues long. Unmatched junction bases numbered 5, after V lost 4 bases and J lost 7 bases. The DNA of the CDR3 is TGTGCCAGCTCACAGGACGGACAGGGGGCTGGCTACACCTTC. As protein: CASSQDGQGAGYTF.

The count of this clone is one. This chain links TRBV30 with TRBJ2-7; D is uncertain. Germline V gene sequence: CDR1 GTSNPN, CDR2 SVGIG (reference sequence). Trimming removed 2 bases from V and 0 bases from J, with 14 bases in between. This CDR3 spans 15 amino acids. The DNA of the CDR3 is TGTGCCTGGAGTCTCCTGGGCTCCATCTCCTACGAGCAGTACTTC. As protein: CAWSLLGSISYEQYF.

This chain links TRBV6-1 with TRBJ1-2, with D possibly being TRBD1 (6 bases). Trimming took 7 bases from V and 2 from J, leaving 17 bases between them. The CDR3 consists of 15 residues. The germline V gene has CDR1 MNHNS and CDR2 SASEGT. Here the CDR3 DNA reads TGTGCCAGCACTCCCGAAGGGGGTGGAAACTATGGCTACACCTTC. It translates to CASTPEGGGNYGYTF.

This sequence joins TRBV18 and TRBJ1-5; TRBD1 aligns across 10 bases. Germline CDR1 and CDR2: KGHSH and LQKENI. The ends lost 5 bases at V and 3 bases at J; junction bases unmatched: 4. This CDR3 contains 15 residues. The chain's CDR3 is CASSFGTGDNQPQHF. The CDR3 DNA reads TGTGCCAGCTCATTCGGGACAGGGGACAATCAGCCCCAGCATTTT.

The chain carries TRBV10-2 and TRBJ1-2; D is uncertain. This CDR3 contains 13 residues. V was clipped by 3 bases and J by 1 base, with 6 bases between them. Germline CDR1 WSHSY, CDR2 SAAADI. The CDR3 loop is CASSERDNYGYTF. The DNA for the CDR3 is TGCGCCAGCAGTGAACGGGATAACTATGGCTACACCTTC.

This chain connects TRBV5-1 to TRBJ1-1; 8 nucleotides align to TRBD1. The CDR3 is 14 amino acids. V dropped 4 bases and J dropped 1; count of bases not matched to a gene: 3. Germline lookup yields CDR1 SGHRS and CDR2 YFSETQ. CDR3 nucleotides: TGCGCCAGCAGCGAGGGGACAGGGAACACTGAAGCTTTCTTT. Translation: CASSEGTGNTEAFF.